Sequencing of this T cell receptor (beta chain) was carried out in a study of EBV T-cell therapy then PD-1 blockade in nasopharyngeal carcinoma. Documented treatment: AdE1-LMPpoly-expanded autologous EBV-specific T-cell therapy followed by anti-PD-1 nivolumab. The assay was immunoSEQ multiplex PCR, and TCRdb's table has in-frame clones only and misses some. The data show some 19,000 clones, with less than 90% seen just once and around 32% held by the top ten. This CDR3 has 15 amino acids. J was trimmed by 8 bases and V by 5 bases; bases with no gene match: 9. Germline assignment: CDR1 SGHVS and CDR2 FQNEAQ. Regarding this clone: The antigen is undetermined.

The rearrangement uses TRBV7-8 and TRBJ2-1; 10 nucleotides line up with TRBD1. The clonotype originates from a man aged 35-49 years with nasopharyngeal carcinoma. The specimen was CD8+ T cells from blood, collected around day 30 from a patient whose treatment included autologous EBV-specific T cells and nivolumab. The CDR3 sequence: CASSRGQGGFDEQFF. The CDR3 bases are TGTGCCAGCAGCCGCGGACAGGGGGGGTTTGATGAGCAGTTCTTC.